This TCR beta chain comes out of a study of T-cell memory formation after mild COVID-19. About the study: Clusters of TCRs were largely donor specific. Findings of the study overall: Mostly located in CM and EM were contracting CD4+ clones, with contracting CD8+ clones located in EMRA. Clones that contracted from day 15 to 85 had balanced CD4/CD8; later expanders were CD4+ biased.

Comment on this clonotype: Its matching antigen is unknown.

MiXCR, run by TCRdb on the 5' RACE reads, gives a single entry per CDR3 protein. The table includes 470,000 or so distinct CDR3 sequences, about 20% detected once. This CDR3 has 15 residues. Trimming removed 6 bases from V and 5 bases from J, with 19 bases in between. Source material: PBMCs or a T cell subset sorted from them (not recorded which). The receptor was derived from an adult woman who had mild COVID-19 (a few samples of this study predate the infection). Cell type and time point are not known. The chain is built from TRBV12-3 or TRBV12-4 and TRBJ1-1, with D possibly TRBD1 on 6 matching bases. The chain's CDR3 is CASRPTQGFGTEAFF. In nucleotides, the CDR3 is TGTGCCAGCAGACCCACACAGGGTTTTGGGACTGAAGCTTTCTTT.